These 7 T cell receptor beta chains were sequenced from one sample in a study of T-cell memory formation after mild COVID-19. TCRdb independently ran MiXCR on the 5' RACE reads; one entry per CDR3 protein. The sample includes 400,000 to 450,000 distinct CDR3 sequences, about 20% seen only once; the top ten take 20% to 25%. Material: PBMCs or a T cell subset sorted from them (not recorded which). These receptors all stem from a man between 18 and 35 years old who had mild COVID-19 (a few samples of this study predate the infection). Cell type and time point are not known.

V is TRBV15 and J is TRBJ2-4; D is ambiguous. Germline CDR1 and CDR2: LNHNV and YYDKDF (reference sequence). This CDR3 spans 16 amino acids. The V gene lost 0 bases and the J gene lost 0 bases, with 9 bases spanning the gap. Here the CDR3 reads CATSRDPELAKNIQYF. The CDR3 DNA reads as TGTGCCACCAGCAGAGATCCGGAATTAGCCAAAAACATTCAGTACTTC.

In DNA form, the CDR3 reads TGCAGTGCTAGTAGGGGGCGGAGAGATACGCAGTATTTT. Translating it yields CSASRGRRDTQYF. The J gene is TRBJ2-3, the V gene TRBV20-1, with 7 bases identical to TRBD1. Germline CDR1 is DFQATT and CDR2 is SNEGSKA (reference sequence). J was trimmed by 5 bases and V by 3 bases; bases with no gene match: 5. The CDR3 covers 13 residues.

This clonotype was counted a few times. The chain has TRBV5-1 and TRBJ1-2; D gene ambiguous. Per the germline V gene, CDR1 is SGHRS and CDR2 is YFSETQ. The V end lost 4 bases, the J end lost 8 bases, and 15 bases lay between the germline ends. CDR3 size: 13 residues. CDR3 sequence: CASSSEGIDGYTF. CDR3 DNA: TGCGCCAGCAGCAGTGAGGGTATAGACGGCTACACCTTC. The full variable domain, in which reference TRBV5-1 and TRBJ1-2 provide the parts outside the CDR3, is KAGVTQTPRYLIKTRGQQVTLSCSPISGHRSVSWYQQTPGQGLQFLFEYFSETQRNKGNFPGRFSGRQFSNSRSEMNVSTLELGDSALYLCASSSEGIDGYTFGSGTRLTVV.

The V call is TRBV7-9, the J call TRBJ1-1; D ambiguous. V lost 4 bases, J lost 5 bases, and 17 bases lay in between. Germline V gene data show CDR1 as SEHNR and CDR2 as FQNEAQ (reference sequence). The CDR3 is 15 residues long. CDR3 sequence (DNA): TGTGCCAGCAGCTCCCTCCGCCAAGCGAGTACTGAAGCTTTCTTT. Translated: CASSSLRQASTEAFF.

This clonotype turned up a few times. The chain links TRBV5-6 to TRBJ1-6, with 8 positions matching TRBD1. CDR1 and CDR2 (germline): SGHDT, YYEEEE. This CDR3 is built from 16 residues. J lost 9 bases, V lost 5 bases, and 13 bases had no gene match. The CDR3 protein is CASSPYRGFASSPLHF. The CDR3 DNA sequence: TGTGCCAGCAGTCCATACAGGGGGTTCGCGAGTTCACCCCTCCACTTT.

This clonotype was observed a few times. The CDR3 coding sequence is TGTGCCAGCAGCTTAGCGCATCCTAGCGGGTATACAAATGAGCAGTTCTTC. It is translated as CASSLAHPSGYTNEQFF. The chain employs TRBV7-9 and TRBJ2-1, with 8 bases lining up with TRBD2. Germline-derived CDR1 and CDR2 are SEHNR and FQNEAQ (reference sequence). V trimming: 0 bases; J trimming: 7 bases; junction bases outside the gene matches: 11. This CDR3 contains 17 residues.

J is TRBJ2-7 and V is TRBV7-7; D is possibly TRBD1 (6 bases). This CDR3 has 16 amino acids. V dropped 3 bases and J dropped 3 bases, with 18 bases sitting between them. Germline CDR1 reads SSHAT; CDR2 reads FNYEAQ (reference sequence). The CDR3 DNA is TGTGCCAGCAGCTTTATGGAGTTACAGGGATACTACGAGCAGTACTTC. Protein product: CASSFMELQGYYEQYF.